This T cell receptor (beta chain) was found in a study of T cell changes during pregnancy in multiple sclerosis. The V and J ends lost 4 bases and 10 bases respectively, with 19 bases between them. CDR1 and CDR2 (germline): MNHNS, SASEGT. The CDR3 is made up of 14 amino acids. This clone was seen ten or more times. Repertoires were generated with immunoSEQ multiplex PCR, while TCRdb's copy carries only in-frame clones and drops some. The sample records fewer than 100,000 clones, 93% being singletons. The chain is built from TRBV6-1 and TRBJ1-1, with D possibly matching TRBD1 (6 bases). The sequencing used peripheral blood, collected after pregnancy. This sequence was found in a female donor in good health, enrolled as a control in a pregnancy study. This CDR3 reads CASSGLGGGLGAFF. CDR3 DNA: TGTGCCAGCAGTGGATTAGGGGGGGGGCTAGGAGCTTTCTTT.